Shown below are 17 T cell receptor beta chains from a single sample sequenced in a study of blood T cell repertoires in COVID-19. This table comes from immunoSEQ multiplex PCR, and its TCRdb copy is limited to in-frame clones, with some not included. The sample has roughly 130,000 clones, under 95% seen once. Sequenced: peripheral blood. The source is a man between 60 and 75 years old with COVID-19, enrolled during active disease.

This chain uses TRBV10-1 with TRBJ2-1, with unresolved D. Germline values: CDR1 WNHNN, CDR2 SYGVQD (reference sequence). CDR3 length: 12 residues. With 4 bases removed from V and 8 bases from J, the gap between germline ends came to 9 bases. CDR3 in DNA: TGCGCCAGCAGTGGTGACACGGATGAGCAGTTCTTC. Protein: CASSGDTDEQFF.

The rearrangement uses TRBV3-1 (or the pseudogene TRBV3-2) and TRBJ2-1, with D perhaps matching TRBD1 (6 bases). Germline lookup yields CDR1 LGHDT and CDR2 YNNKEL (reference sequence). This CDR3 contains 13 residues. V lost 2 bases and J 4 bases, leaving 6 bases between the germline ends. The CDR3 bases are TGTGCCAGCAGCCAACAGGGGTACAATGAGCAGTTCTTC. Its protein is CASSQQGYNEQFF.

The chain recombines TRBV11-3 with TRBJ1-1; weak D call: TRBD1 (6 bases). The CDR3 is 12 residues long. Trimming shortened V by 4 bases and J by 11 bases, and 14 bases separated the two germline ends. Per germline, CDR1 SGHNT and CDR2 YENEEA. CDR3 sequence (DNA): TGTGCCAGCAGCTCGGGGGGGGGCTTCGCTTTCTTT. As protein: CASSSGGGFAFF.

The chain carries TRBV7-2 and TRBJ2-7; 8 nucleotides match TRBD1. The CDR3 extends over 16 amino acids. The germline V gene has CDR1 SGHTA and CDR2 FQGNSA. V lost 4 bases, J lost 1 base, and 9 bases stayed unmatched. CDR3 in amino acids: CASSWGTGLLSYEQYF. As DNA, the CDR3 is TGTGCCAGCAGCTGGGGGACAGGATTACTTTCCTACGAGCAGTACTTC. The variable domain in full, with the rest retrieved from reference TRBV7-2 and TRBJ2-7, is GAGVSQSPSNKVTEKGKDVELRCDPISGHTALYWYRQSLGQGLEFLIYFQGNSAPDKSGLPSDRFSAERTGGSVSTLTIQRTQQEDSAVYLCASSWGTGLLSYEQYFGPGTRLTVT.

This rearrangement joins TRBV28 to TRBJ2-5; TRBD2 matches at 13 bases. The CDR3 has 15 amino acids. V gave up 3 bases and J gave up 4 bases; unmatched junction bases: 2. CDR1 is MDHEN and CDR2 is SYDVKM in the germline V gene. CDR3 nucleotides: TGTGCCAGCAGTTTGGGACTAGCGGGAACAGAGACCCAGTACTTC. It specifies CASSLGLAGTETQYF. The full variable domain, completed using reference TRBV28 and TRBJ2-5, is DVKVTQSSRYLVKRTGEKVFLECVQDMDHENMFWYRQDPGLGLRLIYFSYDVKMKEKGDIPEGYSVSREKKERFSLILESASTNQTSMYLCASSLGLAGTETQYFGPGTRLLVL.

This chain uses TRBV19 with TRBJ2-3; TRBD2 aligns across 9 bases. The V gene end was trimmed by 4 bases and the J gene end by 0 bases; junction bases not matched to a gene: 2. CDR3 length: 15 amino acids. CDR1 is LNHDA, CDR2 SQIVND, per germline (reference sequence). CDR3: CASSTTSGSTDTQYF. Written as DNA, the CDR3 is TGTGCCAGTAGTACGACTAGCGGAAGCACAGATACGCAGTATTTT.

V and J are TRBV3-1 (or the pseudogene TRBV3-2) and TRBJ1-6, with D uncertain. V dropped 1 base and J dropped 10 bases, with 8 bases sitting between them. Germline V gene data show CDR1 as LGHDT and CDR2 as YNNKEL (reference sequence). The CDR3 has 13 amino acids. The CDR3 loop reads CASSQVTASPLHF. The CDR3 nucleotides are TGTGCCAGCAGCCAAGTTACCGCGTCACCCCTCCACTTT.

This clone was detected once. The chain uses TRBV5-1 and TRBJ1-1, with 7 bases fitting TRBD1. CDR1 is SGHRS, CDR2 YFSETQ, per germline. The V segment lost 3 bases and the J segment 4 bases; nucleotides outside the gene matches: 6. This CDR3 is 14 amino acids long. The CDR3 sequence: CASSWASGGTEAFF. The CDR3 DNA reads as TGCGCCAGCAGCTGGGCCTCAGGGGGCACTGAAGCTTTCTTT.

The CDR3 reads CASSPTGSQKETQYF. CDR3 bases: TGTGCCAGCAGTCCGACAGGGTCCCAGAAAGAGACCCAGTACTTC. The chain uses TRBV27 and TRBJ2-5, with TRBD1 identical over 7 bases. The CDR3 loop spans 15 amino acids. Per germline, CDR1 MNHEY and CDR2 SMNVEV (reference sequence). V lost 5 bases and J lost 3; bases outside the gene matches: 9.

The chain recombines TRBV12-5 with TRBJ1-5; possibly TRBD1 for D (6 bases). Germline V gene lookup returns CDR1 LGHNT and CDR2 FRNRAP. Trimming pared 0 bases from V and 6 bases from J, leaving 6 bases between. CDR3 length: 13 amino acids. The CDR3 region has the DNA TGTGCTAGTGGTTTGGTAGGGGGTCAGCCCCAGCATTTT. It is translated as CASGLVGGQPQHF.

The gene calls are TRBV27 and TRBJ2-2; 8 bases match TRBD2. Unmatched junction bases numbered 9, after V lost 6 bases and J lost 3 bases. This CDR3 has 16 residues. Germline CDR1 and CDR2: MNHEY and SMNVEV (reference sequence). CDR3 sequence (DNA): TGTGCCAGCAGACCCAAGACTAGCGTGTACACCGGGGAGCTGTTTTTT. Residues: CASRPKTSVYTGELFF.

The genes are TRBV5-1 and TRBJ1-1; D perhaps matches TRBD1 (5 bases). The CDR3 contains 16 residues. V lost 4 bases and J lost 4, with 20 bases in between. Germline values: CDR1 SGHRS, CDR2 YFSETQ. This chain's CDR3 is CASSPSPPGEGTEAFF. In DNA form, the CDR3 reads TGCGCCAGCAGCCCAAGCCCGCCGGGGGAGGGCACTGAAGCTTTCTTT.

This chain joins TRBV15 and TRBJ2-2; D unclear. Between the trimmed V and J ends, which lost 1 base and 0 bases, there was a span of 9 bases. In germline, CDR1 is LNHNV, CDR2 YYDKDF (reference sequence). The CDR3 extends over 16 amino acids. The CDR3 sequence: CATSRGWPANTGELFF. In nucleotides, the CDR3 is TGTGCCACCAGCAGAGGTTGGCCCGCGAACACCGGGGAGCTGTTTTTT.

The chain carries TRBV5-8 and TRBJ2-3; D is unresolved. The germline V gene encodes CDR1 SGHTS and CDR2 YDEGEE. CDR3 size: 14 residues. V gave up 10 bases and J gave up 0 bases, with 15 bases separating them. In DNA, the CDR3 is TGTGCCGTCAAAACTTTCTCTAGCACAGATACGCAGTATTTT. It translates to CAVKTFSSTDTQYF. Full variable domain (outside the CDR3, taken from reference TRBV5-8 and TRBJ2-3): EAGVTQSPTHLIKTRGQQATLRCSPISGHTSVYWYQQALGLGLQFLLWYDEGEERNRGNFPPRFSGRQFPNYSSELNVNALELEDSALYLCAVKTFSSTDTQYFGPGTRLTVL.

This clone was detected only once. V is TRBV5-1 and J is TRBJ2-7; tentatively, D is TRBD1 (6 bases). CDR1 is SGHRS, CDR2 YFSETQ, per germline. This CDR3 comprises 14 residues. V lost 4 bases and J lost 5, with 16 bases in between. CDR3 amino acids: CASSRRTGNDEQYF. The CDR3 bases are TGCGCCAGCAGCCGACGTACAGGGAACGACGAGCAGTACTTC.

The rearrangement uses TRBV5-1 and TRBJ1-4; TRBD1 aligns across 8 bases. Germline CDR1 reads SGHRS; CDR2 reads YFSETQ. CDR3 length equals 13 residues. The J segment lost 10 bases and the V segment lost 2 bases, leaving 4 bases of the junction unmatched. The CDR3 region is CASSFGQGGKLFF. In DNA, the CDR3 is TGCGCCAGCAGCTTCGGACAGGGAGGAAAACTGTTTTTT.

This chain joins TRBV6-5 and TRBJ1-6, with a possible D match to TRBD1 (5 bases). The CDR3 sequence is 10 residues long. Trimming took 5 bases from V and 19 from J, leaving 12 bases between them. CDR1 MNHEY and CDR2 SVGAGI come from the germline V gene. The CDR3 DNA reads TGTGCCAGCAGTCGGGAGGGGAGACACTTT. This codes for CASSREGRHF.